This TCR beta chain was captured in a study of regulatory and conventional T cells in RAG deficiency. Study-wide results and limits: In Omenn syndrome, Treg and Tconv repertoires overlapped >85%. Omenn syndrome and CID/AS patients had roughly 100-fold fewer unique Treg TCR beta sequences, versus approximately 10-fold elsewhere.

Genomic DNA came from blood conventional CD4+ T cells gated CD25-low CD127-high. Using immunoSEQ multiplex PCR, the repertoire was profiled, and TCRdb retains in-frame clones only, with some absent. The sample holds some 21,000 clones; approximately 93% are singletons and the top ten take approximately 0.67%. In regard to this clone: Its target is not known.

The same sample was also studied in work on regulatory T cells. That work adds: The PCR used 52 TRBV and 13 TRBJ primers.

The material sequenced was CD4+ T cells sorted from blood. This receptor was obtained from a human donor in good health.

The CDR3 sequence is CASSLYGRDYGYTF. The CDR3 region has the DNA TGCGCCAGCAGCTTGTACGGCAGAGACTATGGCTACACCTTC. The V gene is TRBV5-1, the J gene TRBJ1-2; D remains ambiguous. The germline CDR1 and CDR2 sequences are SGHRS and YFSETQ. The V end lost 1 base, the J end lost 3 bases, and 10 bases lay between the germline ends. The CDR3 contains 14 residues.